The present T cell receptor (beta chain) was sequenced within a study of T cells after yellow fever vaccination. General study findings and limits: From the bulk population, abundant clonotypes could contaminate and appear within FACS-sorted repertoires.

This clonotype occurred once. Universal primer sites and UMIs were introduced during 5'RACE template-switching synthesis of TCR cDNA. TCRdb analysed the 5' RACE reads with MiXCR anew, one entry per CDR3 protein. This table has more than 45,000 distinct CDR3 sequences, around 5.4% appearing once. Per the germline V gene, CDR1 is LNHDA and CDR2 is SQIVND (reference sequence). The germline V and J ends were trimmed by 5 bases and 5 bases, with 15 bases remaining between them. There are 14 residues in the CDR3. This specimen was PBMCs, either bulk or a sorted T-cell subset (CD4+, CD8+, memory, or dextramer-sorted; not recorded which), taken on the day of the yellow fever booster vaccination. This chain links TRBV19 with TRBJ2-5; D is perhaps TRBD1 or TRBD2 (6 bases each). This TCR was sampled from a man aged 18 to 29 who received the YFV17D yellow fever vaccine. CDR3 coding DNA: TGTGCCAGTAGTTTAACAGGGAGGTTTGAGACCCAGTACTTC. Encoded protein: CASSLTGRFETQYF.